This T cell receptor beta chain is from a study of cytomegalovirus exposure and HLA in healthy donors. Study information: The 120 or so validation repertoires were produced on the same platform as the roughly 670 repertoires of the first cohort. This was reported in a later analysis.

The germline CDR1 and CDR2 sequences are MNHEY and SMNVEV (reference sequence). With 5 bases clipped from V and 4 bases from J, the junction kept 7 bases outside the gene matches. There are 14 residues in the CDR3. The donors belonged to the roughly 110-subject validation cohort, separate from the roughly 670-subject first cohort. Whole-study findings and limits: According to a subsequent analysis, TCR clusters from the first cohort were inclined to appear together in the 120 validation repertoires. In vitro data verified a few CMV-associated chains as specific for CMV antigens.

About this clone: What it recognizes is unknown.

Repertoires were generated with immunoSEQ multiplex PCR, while TCRdb's copy carries only in-frame clones and drops some. The sample lists about 79,000 clones, approximately 94% occurring once. The chain is built from TRBV27 and TRBJ1-2; 7 bases fit TRBD1. Source material: PBMCs. The clonotype was recovered from a woman aged 25 to 39 in good health and CMV-seronegative. The CDR3: CASSTRGQTYGYTF. CDR3 coding DNA: TGTGCCAGCAGTACCAGGGGACAGACCTATGGCTACACCTTC.